This record looks at one T cell receptor (beta chain) sequence and its context. The antigen remains undetermined. J was trimmed by 1 base and V by 4 bases; bases with no gene match: 10. CDR3 length: 16 residues. CDR1 is MNHNS, CDR2 SASEGT, per germline. Over several immunoSEQ plates, each subset's genomic DNA was distributed in even portions. The protocol was immunoSEQ multiplex PCR, while the TCRdb copy is restricted to in-frame clones and leaves out a portion. The sample holds about 2,200,000 clones, approximately 94% seen once. The record originates from a study of shared clonotypes between healthy human individuals. Whole-study context: Three men and a couple of women, aged 18 to 49, were donors. Study outcomes and limitations: Naive CD4 clonotype sharing across a few donors was 4% to 5.5%.

The naive CD8 fraction comprised CD45RO-negative cells positively selected for CCR7 and excluded terminally differentiated effector memory CD45RA+ cells. Sequencing was done on a sample of naive CD8+ T cells from PBMCs. This receptor was obtained from a man aged 18-30 years in good health. Some clones in this sample may be carry-over from other donors' samples. The gene calls are TRBV6-1 and TRBJ2-7, with 7 bases that match TRBD1. The DNA of the CDR3 is TGTGCCAGCAGTGGGACCGGGACAGTCCTTTCCTACGAGCAGTACTTC. The encoded protein is CASSGTGTVLSYEQYF.